This record concerns one TCR beta chain sequence. These data originate in a study of T cell changes during pregnancy in multiple sclerosis. Profiling relied on immunoSEQ multiplex PCR, and the TCRdb table lists in-frame clones only, not all of them. The sample lists approximately 40,000 clones; roughly 90% were seen once. Per the germline V gene, CDR1 is SEHNR and CDR2 is FQNEAQ (reference sequence). The CDR3 extends over 15 amino acids. The V and J ends lost 5 bases and 4 bases respectively, with 16 bases between them. The chain carries TRBV7-9 and TRBJ2-3, with no clear D. This receptor was obtained from a female donor with multiple sclerosis, enrolled in a pregnancy study. The material was CD8+ T cells from peripheral blood mononuclear cells, obtained in the third trimester of pregnancy. Here the CDR3 reads CASSPSRSSADTQYF. CDR3 coding DNA: TGTGCCAGCAGCCCCTCAAGAAGTTCGGCAGATACGCAGTATTTT.